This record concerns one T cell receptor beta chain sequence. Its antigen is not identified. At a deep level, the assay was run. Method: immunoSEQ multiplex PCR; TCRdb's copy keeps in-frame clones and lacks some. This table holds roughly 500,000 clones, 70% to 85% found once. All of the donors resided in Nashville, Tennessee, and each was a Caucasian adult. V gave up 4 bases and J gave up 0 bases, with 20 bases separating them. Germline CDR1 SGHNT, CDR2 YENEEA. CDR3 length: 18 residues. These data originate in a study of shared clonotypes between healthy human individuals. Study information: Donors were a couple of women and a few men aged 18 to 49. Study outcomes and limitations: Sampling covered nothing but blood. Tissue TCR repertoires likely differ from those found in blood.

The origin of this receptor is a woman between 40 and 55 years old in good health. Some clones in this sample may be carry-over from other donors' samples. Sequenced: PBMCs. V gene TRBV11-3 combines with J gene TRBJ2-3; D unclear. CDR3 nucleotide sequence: TGTGCCAGCAGCTCCCCGTCTGCCTCCCGTGCTAGCACAGATACGCAGTATTTT. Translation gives CASSSPSASRASTDTQYF.